What follows are 25 T cell receptor beta chains derived from one specimen sequenced in a study of T-cell reconstitution after alpha-beta-depleted transplantation in children. Unique molecular identifiers were incorporated when the TCRbeta library was constructed. TCRdb analysed the PCR reads with MiXCR anew, one entry per CDR3 protein. The table has 300,000 to 400,000 distinct CDR3 sequences, more than 20% seen once. This sample comprised PBMCs, mostly from graft donor cells, obtained 180 days after TCRalphabeta/CD19-depleted stem cell transplant. These receptors all stem from a male patient younger than 18 who had a stem cell transplant for acute lymphoblastic leukemia, so the T cells may come from the graft donor.

Only a few counts were recorded for this clonotype. The rearrangement links TRBV4-1 to TRBJ2-1, with a possible D match to TRBD2 (5 bases). Germline lookup yields CDR1 MGHRA and CDR2 YSYEKL. The CDR3 totals 15 residues. The V and J ends lost 3 bases and 6 bases respectively, with 15 bases between them. The CDR3 DNA reads TGCGCCAGCAGCCATGGCGGGTACGAAGGCAATGAGCAGTTCTTC. It codes for CASSHGGYEGNEQFF.

The chain has TRBV20-1 and TRBJ2-7; 9 bases fit TRBD2. Germline CDR1 reads DFQATT; CDR2 reads SNEGSKA (reference sequence). V shed 3 bases, J shed 2 bases, and the junction held 17 bases outside the gene matches. This CDR3 region has 18 residues. CDR3 bases: TGCAGTGCTAGGGGTCAGCGAGGGGCTAGCGGGGCGACCTACGAGCAGTACTTC. Protein sequence: CSARGQRGASGATYEQYF.

This sequence joins TRBV11-2 and TRBJ2-3; TRBD2 aligns across 9 bases. The CDR3 is 15 residues long. The J segment lost 11 bases and the V segment lost 0 bases, leaving 9 bases of the junction unmatched. Germline V gene data show CDR1 as SGHAT and CDR2 as FQNNGV. This chain's CDR3 is CASSLEGGRASGQYF. The CDR3 bases are TGTGCCAGCAGCTTAGAAGGCGGGAGGGCCTCAGGGCAGTATTTT. Variable domain in full (rest from reference TRBV11-2 and TRBJ2-3): EAGVAQSPRYKIIEKRQSVAFWCNPISGHATLYWYQQILGQGPKLLIQFQNNGVVDDSQLPKDRFSAERLKGVDSTLKIQPAKLEDSAVYLCASSLEGGRASGQYFGPGTRLTVL.

This clonotype was seen more than once but under ten times. The chain uses TRBV20-1 and TRBJ1-5, with D possibly TRBD1 on 5 matching bases. CDR3 length: 16 amino acids. Trimming pared 6 bases from V and 5 bases from J, leaving 23 bases between. CDR1 is DFQATT and CDR2 is SNEGSKA in the germline V gene (reference sequence). Here the CDR3 reads CSASNRDALGDQPQHF. CDR3 nucleotides: TGCAGTGCGAGTAACCGGGACGCCCTAGGGGATCAGCCCCAGCATTTT.

The J gene is TRBJ1-1, the V gene TRBV20-1; weak D call: TRBD1 (6 bases). The CDR3 is 13 amino acids. V was cut by 5 bases and J by 4 bases, with 14 bases left in between. Germline V CDR1 and CDR2: DFQATT, SNEGSKA (reference sequence). CDR3 in amino acids: CSAREGGLTEAFF. The CDR3 bases are TGCAGTGCTCGGGAGGGGGGCCTCACTGAAGCTTTCTTT.

V and J are TRBV6-1 and TRBJ2-5; TRBD2 matches 12 bases. Germline V CDR1 and CDR2: MNHNS, SASEGT. CDR3 size: 16 residues. Unmatched junction bases numbered 3, after V lost 3 bases and J lost 1 base. CDR3 DNA sequence: TGTGCCAGCAGTGAGAGACTAGCGGGAGTCCAAGAGACCCAGTACTTC. Residues: CASSERLAGVQETQYF.

The chain uses TRBV12-3 or TRBV12-4 and TRBJ2-3, with TRBD2 matching 9 bases. This CDR3 is built from 15 residues. V was clipped by 3 bases and J by 4 bases; unmatched bases: 5. This chain's CDR3 is CASSFSGSLADTQYF. The DNA of the CDR3 is TGTGCCAGCAGTTTTAGCGGGAGCCTCGCAGATACGCAGTATTTT.

This clonotype was recorded a few times. The rearrangement uses TRBV7-2 and TRBJ2-5; 7 nucleotides agree with TRBD2. Germline CDR1 SGHTA, CDR2 FQGNSA. J lost 3 bases, V lost 1 base, and 8 bases had no gene match. CDR3 length: 16 amino acids. As DNA, the CDR3 is TGTGCCAGCAGCTTAGGAGGGTTTCTAGCGGAAGAGACCCAGTACTTC. This gives the protein CASSLGGFLAEETQYF.

The CDR3 sequence is CASSQGAGLSSYNEQFF. In DNA, the CDR3 is TGTGCCAGCAGCCAAGGGGCAGGGCTAAGCTCCTACAATGAGCAGTTCTTC. This chain uses TRBV14 with TRBJ2-1; perhaps TRBD1 as D (5 bases). V was clipped by 1 base and J by 0 bases, with 13 bases between them. Germline assignment: CDR1 SGHDN and CDR2 FVKESK. The CDR3 has 17 amino acids.

The chain is built from TRBV5-1 and TRBJ1-2, with unresolved D. The germline V gene encodes CDR1 SGHRS and CDR2 YFSETQ. Trimming cost V 0 bases and J 4 bases, with 7 bases left between them. This CDR3 spans 13 amino acids. DNA for the CDR3: TGCGCCAGCAGCTTGGCCGGGGTCTATGGCTACACCTTC. Protein: CASSLAGVYGYTF.

The genes are TRBV12-3 or TRBV12-4 and TRBJ1-1; TRBD1 agrees at 7 bases. With V trimmed by 2 bases and J by 5 bases, 8 bases remained unmatched. The CDR3 runs to 15 residues. Here the CDR3 reads CASSLMARGNTEAFF. CDR3 nucleotide sequence: TGTGCCAGCAGTTTAATGGCCAGGGGGAATACTGAAGCTTTCTTT.

V and J are TRBV14 and TRBJ2-1, with 7 bases lining up with TRBD2. The CDR3 contains 15 residues. J was trimmed by 6 bases and V by 5 bases; bases with no gene match: 10. Germline V gives CDR1 SGHDN, CDR2 FVKESK. CDR3 protein: CASSTRTPGGNEQFF. CDR3 in DNA: TGTGCCAGCAGCACTCGGACCCCGGGGGGCAATGAGCAGTTCTTC. Full variable domain (rest looked up from reference TRBV14 and TRBJ2-1): EAGVTQFPSHSVIEKGQTVTLRCDPISGHDNLYWYRRVMGKEIKFLLHFVKESKQDESGMPNNRFLAERTGGTYSTLKVQPAELEDSGVYFCASSTRTPGGNEQFFGPGTRLTVL.

This clonotype was found a few times. The chain has TRBV9 and TRBJ2-2; 7 bases line up with TRBD2. The V gene end was trimmed by 0 bases and the J gene end by 8 bases; junction bases not matched to a gene: 13. The germline V gene has CDR1 SGDLS and CDR2 YYNGEE. This CDR3 is built from 17 residues. This chain's CDR3 is CASSVAGSGGARGELFF. In DNA form, the CDR3 reads TGTGCCAGCAGCGTAGCAGGGTCGGGGGGAGCCAGAGGGGAGCTGTTTTTT.

This chain links TRBV7-9 with TRBJ2-3; no definite D call. The CDR3 is 14 amino acids. Germline V gives CDR1 SEHNR, CDR2 FQNEAQ (reference sequence). Trimming shortened V by 6 bases and J by 2 bases, and 12 bases separated the two germline ends. The CDR3 reads CASRKGIHTDTQYF. The CDR3 DNA reads TGTGCCAGCAGGAAAGGCATCCACACAGATACGCAGTATTTT.

This clonotype was observed a handful of times. This chain connects TRBV29-1 to TRBJ2-1; D not resolved. The CDR3 runs 12 residues. V lost 0 bases to trimming and J lost 8 bases, with 8 bases between them. The germline gives CDR1 SQVTM, CDR2 ANQGSEA. The CDR3 DNA sequence: TGCAGCGTTGAAGACAAGGCCGATGAGCAGTTCTTC. This sequence encodes CSVEDKADEQFF.

This clonotype has a handful of counts. V gene TRBV6-5 combines with J gene TRBJ2-1; D is possibly TRBD2 (6 bases). Trimming pared 3 bases from V and 7 bases from J, leaving 16 bases between. The CDR3 contains 15 residues. Per germline, CDR1 MNHEY and CDR2 SVGAGI. The CDR3: CASSYGRRRRNEQFF. Written as DNA, the CDR3 is TGTGCCAGCAGTTATGGGAGGCGGCGACGTAATGAGCAGTTCTTC.

This clonotype was seen many times. V gene TRBV7-2 combines with J gene TRBJ1-6; possibly TRBD1 for D (5 bases). The ends were cut back, 6 bases at V and 2 bases at J, with 11 bases in the middle. Germline V gene lookup returns CDR1 SGHTA and CDR2 FQGNSA. This CDR3 is built from 15 residues. The CDR3 is CASRSRGTYNSPLHF. The CDR3 nucleotides read TGTGCCAGCAGGAGTCGGGGGACCTATAATTCACCCCTCCACTTT.

CDR3 bases: TGTGCCAGCAGCGTCGGGAGAATATCGAATGAGCAGTTCTTC. The encoded protein is CASSVGRISNEQFF. The V gene is TRBV9, the J gene TRBJ2-1; D might be TRBD2 (6 bases). Looked up from germline, CDR1 is SGDLS and CDR2 is YYNGEE. The CDR3 spans 14 residues. V was cut by 2 bases and J by 7 bases, with 13 bases left in between.

In this sample, this clonotype turned up many times. The J gene is TRBJ2-7, the V gene TRBV12-3 or TRBV12-4; 9 bases are shared with TRBD2. V lost 3 bases and J lost 5; bases outside the gene matches: 8. CDR3 length: 15 amino acids. The CDR3 region has the DNA TGTGCCAGCAGTTTGGGGGGGACTAGCCCCCACGAGCAGTACTTC. It specifies CASSLGGTSPHEQYF.

Here the CDR3 DNA reads TGTGCCAGCAGCTTAGGAGGGTTGGGCGGGACAGGGATCTACAATGAGCAGTTCTTC. This encodes CASSLGGLGGTGIYNEQFF. This rearrangement joins TRBV7-6 to TRBJ2-1; 9 bases line up with TRBD1. Germline values: CDR1 SGHVS, CDR2 FNYEAQ. The CDR3 is 19 residues long. The junction had 13 bases not matched to a gene; V was cut back by 1 base and J by 3 bases.

This clonotype was counted a few times. This rearrangement joins TRBV7-9 to TRBJ2-1; TRBD1 matches at 7 bases. The CDR3 covers 14 residues. V shed 5 bases, J shed 6 bases, and the junction held 7 bases outside the gene matches. Germline V gene lookup returns CDR1 SEHNR and CDR2 FQNEAQ (reference sequence). The CDR3 loop is CASSPSRGTNEQFF. In DNA, the CDR3 is TGTGCCAGCAGCCCAAGCAGGGGGACCAATGAGCAGTTCTTC.

V usage is TRBV6-5 and J usage is TRBJ2-7; tentatively, D is TRBD1 (5 bases). Trimming took off 9 bases at V and 1 base at J, with 10 bases between the two ends. The CDR3 runs 12 residues. CDR1 and CDR2 from the germline V gene are MNHEY and SVGAGI. The CDR3 sequence is CASQGPSYEQYF. In nucleotides, the CDR3 is TGTGCCAGTCAGGGTCCTTCCTACGAGCAGTACTTC.

This chain links TRBV3-1 with TRBJ2-5; D assignment may be TRBD1 or TRBD2 (6 bases each). V gave up 1 base and J gave up 4 bases, with 16 bases separating them. The germline V gene has CDR1 LGHDT and CDR2 YNNKEL (reference sequence). The CDR3 covers 16 residues. The CDR3 DNA follows: TGTGCCAGCAGCCAAGCCTACGGGGGCTTGGGAGAGACCCAGTACTTC. Translated, it gives CASSQAYGGLGETQYF.

This rearrangement joins TRBV5-1 to TRBJ2-5, with D hard to call. The CDR3 loop spans 16 amino acids. Trimming stripped 1 base from V and 1 base from J, with 14 bases between. Germline V gives CDR1 SGHRS, CDR2 YFSETQ. CDR3 protein: CASSLTPSPAQETQYF. For the CDR3, the DNA is TGCGCCAGCAGCTTGACTCCTTCCCCCGCCCAAGAGACCCAGTACTTC.

This sequence joins TRBV12-3 or TRBV12-4 and TRBJ1-3, with D uncertain. V was pared by 7 bases and J by 4 bases, with 11 bases between. CDR3 size: 13 residues. CDR3 region: CASIIGLGNTIYF. CDR3 nucleotides: TGTGCCAGCATTATAGGACTCGGAAACACCATATATTTT.